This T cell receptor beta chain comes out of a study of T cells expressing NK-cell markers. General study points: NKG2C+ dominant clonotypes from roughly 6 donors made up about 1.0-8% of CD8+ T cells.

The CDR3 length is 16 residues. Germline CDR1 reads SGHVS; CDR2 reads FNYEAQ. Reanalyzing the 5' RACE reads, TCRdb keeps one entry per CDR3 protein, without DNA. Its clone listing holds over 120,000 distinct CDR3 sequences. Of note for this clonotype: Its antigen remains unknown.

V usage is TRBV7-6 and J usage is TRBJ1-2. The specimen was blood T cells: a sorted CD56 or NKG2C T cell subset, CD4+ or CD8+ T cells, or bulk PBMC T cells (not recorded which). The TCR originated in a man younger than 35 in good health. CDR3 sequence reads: CASSRSGSTVLYGYTF.